This TCR beta chain emerged from a study of T cells in Graves' hyperthyroidism and ophthalmopathy. Amplified regions were TCR beta CDR3 sequences from RNA transcripts. HTBI primers were employed in a first-round RT-PCR of the TCR CDR3. TCRdb re-derived calls from the multiplex PCR reads in MiXCR, one entry per CDR3 protein. The table has hundreds of thousands of distinct CDR3 sequences, around 19% seen once. As regards this clonotype: This could be a read error, since a much larger clone is one nucleotide away.

The V end was cut by 0 bases, the J end by 2 bases, with 10 bases between. The CDR3 has 14 amino acids. CDR1 is DFQATT and CDR2 is SNEGSKA in the germline V gene (reference sequence). Input material: blood. This chain links TRBV20-1 with TRBJ2-5; maybe TRBD2 (5 bases). The source of this sequence is a woman between 45 and 65 years old with Graves' hyperthyroidism that later progressed to Graves' ophthalmopathy. CDR3 in amino acids: CSARDRPGQETQYF. Here the CDR3 DNA reads TGCAGTGCTAGAGATCGACCGGGACAAGAGACCCAGTACTTC.